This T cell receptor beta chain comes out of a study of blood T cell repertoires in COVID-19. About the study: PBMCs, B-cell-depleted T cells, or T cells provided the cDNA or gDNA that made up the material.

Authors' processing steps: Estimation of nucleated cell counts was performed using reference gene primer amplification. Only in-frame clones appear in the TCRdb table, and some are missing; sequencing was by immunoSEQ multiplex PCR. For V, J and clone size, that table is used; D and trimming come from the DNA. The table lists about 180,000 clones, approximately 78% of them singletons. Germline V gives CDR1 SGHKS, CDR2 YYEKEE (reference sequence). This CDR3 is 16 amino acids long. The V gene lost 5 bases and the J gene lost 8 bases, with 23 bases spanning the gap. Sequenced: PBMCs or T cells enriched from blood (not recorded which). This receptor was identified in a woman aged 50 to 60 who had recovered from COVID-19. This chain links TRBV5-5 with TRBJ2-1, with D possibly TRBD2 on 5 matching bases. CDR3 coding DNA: TGTGCCAGCAGGTTGCGGCTAGCCCAATCCGGACATGAGCAGTTCTTC. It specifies CASRLRLAQSGHEQFF.